The entry below gives a single TCR beta chain sequence along with its context. These data are taken from a study of shared clonotypes between healthy human individuals. Generated by immunoSEQ multiplex PCR, the TCRdb table keeps only in-frame clones and is missing some. The table records roughly 640,000 clones, roughly 70% of them present only once. Sequencing was performed on memory CD4+ T cells sorted from blood. Subset in this sample: CD45RA-negative fraction. The receptor comes from a woman aged 25 to 39 in good health.

The CDR3 nucleotides read TGTGCCAGCAGCCACACCGACTGGGGGGAATCCTACGAGCAGTACTTC. It encodes CASSHTDWGESYEQYF. The rearrangement uses TRBV13 and TRBJ2-7; a weak D match, TRBD2 (6 bases). Germline lookup yields CDR1 PRHDT and CDR2 FYEKMQ (reference sequence). V lost 5 bases and J 1 base, leaving 18 bases between the germline ends. The CDR3 spans 16 residues.